Presented here are 30 T cell receptor beta chains from one specimen sequenced in a study of blood T cell repertoires in COVID-19. The protocol was immunoSEQ multiplex PCR, while the TCRdb copy is restricted to in-frame clones and leaves out a portion. The sample contains under 100,000 clones, about nine tenths of which appear only once. The sample was peripheral blood. Receptor source: a man between 60 and 75 years old with COVID-19, enrolled during active disease.

This chain connects TRBV7-9 to TRBJ2-1, with D possibly TRBD1 on 5 matching bases. The germline V gene encodes CDR1 SEHNR and CDR2 FQNEAQ (reference sequence). V was cut by 5 bases and J by 10 bases, with 15 bases left in between. The CDR3 is made up of 13 amino acids. CDR3 in amino acids: CASSAPGAKEQFF. CDR3 DNA: TGTGCCAGCAGCGCTCCTGGGGCCAAGGAGCAGTTCTTC.

V usage is TRBV5-1 and J usage is TRBJ2-2; 9 bases match TRBD1. With 2 bases clipped from V and 1 base from J, the junction kept 3 bases outside the gene matches. The CDR3 extends over 16 amino acids. The germline V gene encodes CDR1 SGHRS and CDR2 YFSETQ. Here the CDR3 reads CASSLPGQGNTGELFF. CDR3 nucleotides: TGCGCCAGCAGCTTACCGGGACAGGGGAACACCGGGGAGCTGTTTTTT.

The V and J genes are TRBV5-4 and TRBJ1-1; no reliable D call. V lost 4 bases, J lost 11 bases, and 18 bases lay in between. The germline CDR1 and CDR2 sequences are SGHNT and YYREEE (reference sequence). This CDR3 contains 13 residues. Here the CDR3 reads CASSPRPGGDAFF. The CDR3 coding sequence is TGTGCCAGCAGCCCCCGCCCAGGAGGCGACGCTTTCTTT.

The V gene is TRBV10-1, the J gene TRBJ1-2; perhaps TRBD1 as D (5 bases). This CDR3 is built from 13 residues. The ends were cut back, 6 bases at V and 3 bases at J, with 11 bases in the middle. The germline V gene has CDR1 WNHNN and CDR2 SYGVQD (reference sequence). The CDR3 protein is CASSTGLDYGYTF. Written as DNA, the CDR3 is TGCGCCAGCAGCACAGGCCTGGACTATGGCTACACCTTC.

The chain combines TRBV21-1 with TRBJ1-6; the table's D call TRBD1 went unverified against the DNA. TRBV21-1 counts as a pseudogene. This CDR3 spans 20 amino acids. CDR3 residues: CASSKKKWGDREDYNSPLHF. The CDR3 DNA is TGTGCCAGCAGCAAGAAGAAGTGGGGGGACAGGGAGGATTATAATTCACCCCTCCACTTT.

V is TRBV27 and J is TRBJ2-1; 8 positions match TRBD2. The CDR3 totals 17 residues. Germline V gene sequence: CDR1 MNHEY, CDR2 SMNVEV (reference sequence). J was trimmed by 4 bases and V by 5 bases; bases with no gene match: 13. CDR3 protein: CASSPLRLASVYNEQFF. In DNA form, the CDR3 reads TGTGCCAGCAGTCCCCTTCGACTAGCGTCCGTTTACAATGAGCAGTTCTTC.

The V call is TRBV12-5, the J call TRBJ2-7; 10 bases line up with TRBD1. This CDR3 spans 14 amino acids. Germline V CDR1 and CDR2: LGHNT, FRNRAP. V gave up 4 bases and J gave up 2 bases; unmatched junction bases: 2. This CDR3 is CASGSGQGAYEQYF. The DNA for the CDR3 is TGTGCTAGTGGTTCTGGACAGGGGGCCTACGAGCAGTACTTC.

The chain employs TRBV30 and TRBJ1-5, with TRBD1 identical over 8 bases. Germline CDR1 is GTSNPN and CDR2 is SVGIG (reference sequence). V shed 1 base and J 5 bases; nucleotides not matched to a gene: 7. This CDR3 comprises 15 residues. This CDR3 is CAWSARTGNYQPQHF. CDR3 sequence (DNA): TGTGCCTGGAGTGCCCGGACAGGGAATTATCAGCCCCAGCATTTT.

This clone was detected only a few times. V gene TRBV28 combines with J gene TRBJ2-1; TRBD2 is a possible D gene (6 bases). V lost 2 bases, J lost 6 bases, and 11 bases lay in between. CDR1 is MDHEN, CDR2 SYDVKM, per germline. This CDR3 is built from 14 residues. CDR3 in amino acids: CASSLSPSANEQFF. The CDR3 nucleotides are TGTGCCAGCAGTTTAAGCCCTAGCGCCAATGAGCAGTTCTTC.

This clone has just one count. The gene calls are TRBV19 and TRBJ1-2, with D uncertain. The CDR3 is made up of 14 amino acids. V dropped 0 bases and J dropped 6 bases, with 11 bases sitting between them. Germline assignment: CDR1 LNHDA and CDR2 SQIVND (reference sequence). Written as DNA, the CDR3 is TGTGCCAGTAGTATAGATCGGTTGAGGCATGGCTACACCTTC. This gives the protein CASSIDRLRHGYTF.

The V and J genes are TRBV3-1 (or the pseudogene TRBV3-2) and TRBJ2-1; 7 nucleotides agree with TRBD2. The germline CDR1 and CDR2 sequences are LGHDT and YNNKEL (reference sequence). V was pared by 1 base and J by 6 bases, with 3 bases of the junction left unmatched. CDR3 size: 14 residues. The CDR3: CASSQGLAPNEQFF. The CDR3 DNA sequence: TGTGCCAGCAGCCAAGGACTAGCACCCAATGAGCAGTTCTTC.

The chain links TRBV25-1 to TRBJ1-4; D may be TRBD1 (5 bases). This CDR3 contains 13 residues. Germline V lookup: CDR1 MGHDK, CDR2 SYGVNS. V shed 8 bases and J shed 8 bases, with 15 bases lying between them. This CDR3 reads CASQPGGEEKLFF. CDR3 bases: TGTGCCAGCCAACCTGGGGGGGAGGAAAAACTGTTTTTT.

The chain has TRBV28 and TRBJ2-7, with a possible D match to TRBD1 (6 bases). With 5 bases removed from V and 3 bases from J, the gap between germline ends came to 14 bases. CDR1 and CDR2 from the germline V gene are MDHEN and SYDVKM. This CDR3 has 14 residues. Here the CDR3 reads CASSTTGPIYEQYF. CDR3 nucleotides: TGTGCCAGCAGTACTACAGGGCCAATCTACGAGCAGTACTTC. Supplemented by reference TRBV28 and TRBJ2-7, the full variable domain reads DVKVTQSSRYLVKRTGEKVFLECVQDMDHENMFWYRQDPGLGLRLIYFSYDVKMKEKGDIPEGYSVSREKKERFSLILESASTNQTSMYLCASSTTGPIYEQYFGPGTRLTVT.

The chain uses TRBV5-5 and TRBJ1-3; 8 bases are a match to TRBD1. J was trimmed by 6 bases and V by 3 bases; bases with no gene match: 8. In germline, CDR1 is SGHKS, CDR2 YYEKEE (reference sequence). The length of the CDR3 is 15 residues. CDR3: CASSWGQDRINTIYF. For the CDR3, the DNA is TGTGCCAGCAGCTGGGGACAGGACCGCATAAACACCATATATTTT.

The chain carries TRBV18 and TRBJ1-2; D possibly corresponds to TRBD1 (6 bases). The CDR3 totals 15 residues. Germline-derived CDR1 and CDR2 are KGHSH and LQKENI. V was cut by 3 bases and J by 8 bases, with 19 bases left in between. The CDR3 DNA sequence: TGTGCCAGCTCACCCGATGTCGGGGGGCTGGGGGGCTACACCTTC. It encodes CASSPDVGGLGGYTF. Supplemented by reference TRBV18 and TRBJ1-2, the full variable domain reads NAGVMQNPRHLVRRRGQEARLRCSPMKGHSHVYWYRQLPEEGLKFMVYLQKENIIDESGMPKERFSAEFPKEGPSILRIQQVVRGDSAAYFCASSPDVGGLGGYTFGSGTRLTVV.

To note about this clone: Other DNA sequences in this sample translate to the same CDR3. The chain has TRBV4-2 and TRBJ2-2; 7 bases fit TRBD2. V trimming: 1 base; J trimming: 2 bases; junction bases outside the gene matches: 4. The CDR3 spans 16 residues. Germline loops: CDR1 LGHNA, CDR2 YNFKEQ. As DNA, the CDR3 is TGTGCCAGCAGCCAAGTCGGGGGGACTAACACCGGGGAGCTGTTTTTT. Translation gives CASSQVGGTNTGELFF.

This chain uses TRBV27 with TRBJ2-2, with TRBD1 identical over 8 bases. CDR3 size: 15 residues. Per the germline V gene, CDR1 is MNHEY and CDR2 is SMNVEV (reference sequence). V shed 6 bases, J shed 1 base, and the junction held 4 bases outside the gene matches. CDR3 bases: TGTGCCAGCAGCTACGGACAGGGGAACACCGGGGAGCTGTTTTTT. It yields the protein CASSYGQGNTGELFF.

The rearrangement links TRBV7-3 to TRBJ2-2; 10 bases agree with TRBD2. V gave up 2 bases and J gave up 5 bases; unmatched junction bases: 8. The length of the CDR3 is 17 residues. Germline V gene sequence: CDR1 SGHTA, CDR2 FQGTGA. CDR3 DNA: TGTGCCAGCAGCTTAGGTCAGATAGCGGGAGGAACCGGGGAGCTGTTTTTT. This gives the protein CASSLGQIAGGTGELFF.

This clone was detected many times. This sequence joins TRBV5-4 and TRBJ1-1, with D possibly matching TRBD1 (5 bases). Trimming left V 4 bases short and J 6 bases short, with 13 bases between. The CDR3 has 13 residues. Germline V lookup: CDR1 SGHNT, CDR2 YYREEE (reference sequence). CDR3 sequence reads: CASSIRQLSEAFF. The DNA of the CDR3 is TGTGCCAGCAGCATACGACAGCTGTCTGAAGCTTTCTTT. The whole variable domain, filled in from reference TRBV5-4 and TRBJ1-1, reads ETGVTQSPTHLIKTRGQQVTLRCSSQSGHNTVSWYQQALGQGPQFIFQYYREEENGRGNFPPRFSGLQFPNYSSELNVNALELDDSALYLCASSIRQLSEAFFGQGTRLTVV.

The genes are TRBV10-1 and TRBJ1-6, with 7 bases aligning to TRBD1. Per germline, CDR1 WNHNN and CDR2 SYGVQD (reference sequence). V trimming: 2 bases; J trimming: 8 bases; junction bases outside the gene matches: 9. This CDR3 is built from 16 residues. The CDR3 reads CASSEPPRTGYSPLHF. The DNA for the CDR3 is TGCGCCAGCAGTGAGCCGCCTAGGACAGGATATTCACCCCTCCACTTT.

The chain combines TRBV5-1 with TRBJ2-1, with a possible D match to TRBD1 (7 bases). Germline assignment: CDR1 SGHRS and CDR2 YFSETQ. V dropped 6 bases and J dropped 4 bases, with 26 bases sitting between them. This CDR3 is built from 18 residues. CDR3 nucleotides: TGCGCCAGCACCCAGGGGGGCTTAACCACCTCGGTTTACAATGAGCAGTTCTTC. Translating gives CASTQGGLTTSVYNEQFF.

The chain couples TRBV9 to TRBJ2-3; no clear D gene. Germline CDR1 is SGDLS and CDR2 is YYNGEE. CDR3 size: 13 residues. V shed 0 bases and J shed 2 bases, with 4 bases lying between them. The CDR3 reads CASSVAFTDTQYF. In DNA, the CDR3 is TGTGCCAGCAGCGTAGCTTTCACAGATACGCAGTATTTT.

The chain combines TRBV30 with TRBJ1-1, with TRBD1 identical over 10 bases. Germline CDR1 GTSNPN, CDR2 SVGIG (reference sequence). The V segment lost 3 bases and the J segment 10 bases; nucleotides outside the gene matches: 8. CDR3 length: 13 residues. CDR3 nucleotide sequence: TGTGCCTGGAGCGACAGGGGGCAAGAGGGAGCTTTCTTT. Translation gives CAWSDRGQEGAFF.

The rearrangement joins TRBV7-9 to TRBJ2-1; maybe TRBD1 (6 bases). The ends were cut back, 5 bases at V and 8 bases at J, with 7 bases in the middle. The CDR3 is 11 residues long. Germline CDR1 reads SEHNR; CDR2 reads FQNEAQ (reference sequence). CDR3 protein: CASSPGDEQFF. The CDR3 DNA reads TGTGCCAGCAGCCCAGGGGATGAGCAGTTCTTC.

This chain joins TRBV30 and TRBJ2-5; 8 bases line up with TRBD1. V lost 5 bases and J lost 2; bases outside the gene matches: 4. CDR1 is GTSNPN and CDR2 is SVGIG in the germline V gene (reference sequence). The CDR3 covers 13 residues. The CDR3 sequence is CAWGQGGQETQYF. Here the CDR3 DNA reads TGTGCCTGGGGACAGGGAGGACAAGAGACCCAGTACTTC.

J is TRBJ2-7 and V is TRBV19, with D perhaps TRBD1 (7 bases). Germline CDR1 reads LNHDA; CDR2 reads SQIVND (reference sequence). This CDR3 comprises 14 residues. Trimming took off 7 bases at V and 1 base at J, with 14 bases between the two ends. The CDR3 sequence is CASNSGGTSYEQYF. The CDR3 nucleotides read TGTGCCAGTAACTCAGGGGGGACGTCCTACGAGCAGTACTTC.

The chain couples TRBV19 to TRBJ1-5; D gene ambiguous. V gave up 5 bases and J gave up 4 bases, with 12 bases separating them. The CDR3 spans 14 residues. Germline V CDR1 and CDR2: LNHDA, SQIVND (reference sequence). CDR3 DNA sequence: TGTGCCAGTAGTTCCCGGGTCCGTAATCAGCCCCAGCATTTT. Its protein is CASSSRVRNQPQHF.

The chain is built from TRBV28 and TRBJ2-2, with 9 bases identical to TRBD1. The CDR3 is 16 residues long. From germline, CDR1 is MDHEN and CDR2 SYDVKM. V was clipped by 5 bases and J by 6 bases; unmatched bases: 10. In DNA, the CDR3 is TGTGCCAGCAGTATCACAGGGGGCCAAAATTCCGGGGAGCTGTTTTTT. It encodes CASSITGGQNSGELFF.

The chain has TRBV30 and TRBJ1-6, with D maybe TRBD1 (6 bases). The CDR3 is 14 residues long. The germline V gene encodes CDR1 GTSNPN and CDR2 SVGIG (reference sequence). V was trimmed by 0 bases and J by 8 bases, leaving 11 bases between them. The CDR3 here is CAWSVLPGDSPLHF. CDR3 sequence (DNA): TGTGCCTGGAGTGTACTTCCAGGGGATTCACCCCTCCACTTT.

This clone was observed a few times. The chain has TRBV13 and TRBJ1-4; D is ambiguous. This CDR3 has 15 residues. CDR1 PRHDT and CDR2 FYEKMQ come from the germline V gene (reference sequence). Trimming pared 5 bases from V and 3 bases from J, leaving 13 bases between. CDR3 loop: CASSPEEAPNEKLFF. In nucleotides, the CDR3 is TGTGCCAGCAGCCCAGAGGAGGCGCCTAATGAAAAACTGTTTTTT. Drawing the rest from reference TRBV13 and TRBJ1-4, the complete variable domain is AAGVIQSPRHLIKEKRETATLKCYPIPRHDTVYWYQQGPGQDPQFLISFYEKMQSDKGSIPDRFSAQQFSDYHSELNMSSLELGDSALYFCASSPEEAPNEKLFFGSGTQLSVL.